Below, 12 T cell receptor beta chains from the same sample are listed, as sequenced in a study of T cell changes during pregnancy in multiple sclerosis. Here immunoSEQ multiplex PCR was the method, and the copy in TCRdb shows in-frame clones only, minus some. The data contain more than 25,000 clones, under 95% of them seen just once; the ten biggest clones take up under 5%. The material was peripheral blood, obtained in the first trimester of pregnancy. These receptor sequences come from a female donor in good health, enrolled as a control in a pregnancy study.

The genes are TRBV5-1 and TRBJ2-3, with unresolved D. CDR1 is SGHRS, CDR2 YFSETQ, per germline. The CDR3 is made up of 14 amino acids. V gave up 4 bases and J gave up 1 base, with 10 bases separating them. The CDR3 reads CASSPQAGTDTQYF. The CDR3 bases are TGCGCCAGCAGCCCTCAGGCAGGCACAGATACGCAGTATTTT.

This rearrangement joins TRBV7-8 to TRBJ2-5, with TRBD2 identical over 9 bases. The CDR3 length is 16 residues. V shed 3 bases and J 0 bases; nucleotides not matched to a gene: 5. Germline-derived CDR1 and CDR2 are SGHVS and FQNEAQ. The CDR3 nucleotides read TGTGCCAGCAGCTTTAAACTAGCGGGCAACCAAGAGACCCAGTACTTC. This codes for CASSFKLAGNQETQYF.

The rearrangement uses TRBV30 and TRBJ2-7, with 7 bases lining up with TRBD1. The germline V gene has CDR1 GTSNPN and CDR2 SVGIG (reference sequence). CDR3 length equals 14 residues. V lost 0 bases to trimming and J lost 5 bases; unmatched junction nucleotides: 7. The CDR3 DNA is TGTGCCTGGAGTGTCTGGACAGGCCCGAACGAGCAGTACTTC. This encodes CAWSVWTGPNEQYF.

The chain links TRBV6-4 to TRBJ1-1; 7 nucleotides align to TRBD1. The germline V gene encodes CDR1 MRHNA and CDR2 SNTAGT. This CDR3 region has 15 residues. V dropped 0 bases and J dropped 4; count of bases not matched to a gene: 5. CDR3 sequence: CASSDSTGSGTEAFF. The CDR3 nucleotides read TGTGCCAGCAGTGACTCGACAGGGAGCGGCACTGAAGCTTTCTTT.

The chain is built from TRBV6-1 and TRBJ1-5, with a tentative D call TRBD1 (5 bases). Germline V gene lookup returns CDR1 MNHNS and CDR2 SASEGT. CDR3 length: 14 amino acids. Trimming removed 4 bases from V and 2 bases from J, with 9 bases in between. DNA for the CDR3: TGTGCCAGCAGTGGGACACACGGCAATCAGCCCCAGCATTTT. Its translation is CASSGTHGNQPQHF.

The rearrangement uses TRBV12-5 and TRBJ2-1; 9 bases match TRBD2. J lost 2 bases, V lost 4 bases, and 9 bases had no gene match. Germline V gene data show CDR1 as LGHNT and CDR2 as FRNRAP. The CDR3 sequence is 17 residues long. CDR3 nucleotides: TGTGCTAGTGGTTCTCCCCTATTAGCGGGAGCCTACAATGAGCAGTTCTTC. Protein: CASGSPLLAGAYNEQFF.

V is TRBV6-5 and J is TRBJ1-2, with 8 bases matching TRBD1. The CDR3 is 13 amino acids. Germline CDR1 MNHEY, CDR2 SVGAGI. Trimming took 7 bases from V and 4 from J; bases not matched to a gene: 5. In nucleotides, the CDR3 is TGTGCCAGCACCCCAGGGACAGGCTATGGCTACACCTTC. Encoded protein: CASTPGTGYGYTF.

The chain is built from TRBV11-2 and TRBJ1-1; 8 bases map to TRBD1. The CDR3 contains 14 residues. V was clipped by 4 bases and J by 7 bases; unmatched bases: 8. The germline V gene encodes CDR1 SGHAT and CDR2 FQNNGV. CDR3 DNA sequence: TGTGCCAGCAGCTCGAACAGGGGGAAGGGTGAAGCTTTCTTT. Protein: CASSSNRGKGEAFF.

Turning to this clone: The sample carries other DNA sequences with the same CDR3. This chain uses TRBV5-1 with TRBJ2-5; 9 nucleotides align to TRBD2. The CDR3 has 17 residues. J gave up 1 base and V 0 bases, and 7 bases lay outside the gene matches. Germline CDR1 is SGHRS and CDR2 is YFSETQ. The CDR3 sequence: CASSLGTGTSSQETQYF. Written as DNA, the CDR3 is TGCGCCAGCAGCTTGGGTACCGGGACTAGCAGCCAAGAGACCCAGTACTTC. Full variable domain (missing parts from reference TRBV5-1 and TRBJ2-5): KAGVTQTPRYLIKTRGQQVTLSCSPISGHRSVSWYQQTPGQGLQFLFEYFSETQRNKGNFPGRFSGRQFSNSRSEMNVSTLELGDSALYLCASSLGTGTSSQETQYFGPGTRLLVL.

The J gene is TRBJ2-7, the V gene TRBV11-2, with D perhaps TRBD1 (8 bases). CDR1 and CDR2 (germline): SGHAT, FQNNGV. V was shortened by 5 bases and J by 6 bases, with 14 bases between the two germline ends. The CDR3 is 13 amino acids. CDR3 protein: CASSQTGGVEQYF. CDR3 nucleotides: TGTGCCAGCAGCCAAACAGGGGGGGTCGAGCAGTACTTC.

V usage is TRBV7-2 and J usage is TRBJ2-7; 10 bases are a match to TRBD1. V lost 8 bases, J lost 2 bases, and 12 bases stayed unmatched. Germline loops: CDR1 SGHTA, CDR2 FQGNSA. This CDR3 has 16 residues. Here the CDR3 reads CASDVRGQGVAYEQYF. Written as DNA, the CDR3 is TGTGCCAGCGATGTACGAGGACAGGGGGTTGCCTACGAGCAGTACTTC.

The rearrangement joins TRBV14 to TRBJ1-3; tentatively, D is TRBD1 (5 bases). V lost 0 bases and J 0 bases, leaving 12 bases between the germline ends. This CDR3 is built from 17 residues. The germline CDR1 and CDR2 sequences are SGHDN and FVKESK. The CDR3 loop is CASSQDQGLGSGNTIYF. The CDR3 region has the DNA TGTGCCAGCAGCCAAGACCAGGGACTGGGCTCTGGAAACACCATATATTTT.